The 8 T cell receptor beta chains below all came from one sample that was sequenced in a study of T cells in Graves' hyperthyroidism and ophthalmopathy. The source material, RNA transcripts, was used to amplify TCR beta CDR3 regions. HTBI primers drove first-round RT-PCR of the TCR CDR3. TCRdb re-analysed the multiplex PCR reads in MiXCR, keeping a single row per CDR3 protein. Of a few hundred thousand distinct CDR3 sequences listed, over 11% are singletons. Sequencing used blood. The source is a woman younger than 45 with Graves' hyperthyroidism that later progressed to Graves' ophthalmopathy.

V and J are TRBV27 and TRBJ2-1; D gene unclear. Trimming took 3 bases from V and 3 from J, leaving 21 bases between them. The CDR3 totals 18 residues. The germline V gene has CDR1 MNHEY and CDR2 SMNVEV (reference sequence). CDR3 region: CASSFSPSFSMSYNEQFF. In nucleotides, the CDR3 is TGTGCCAGCAGTTTTTCCCCCTCCTTCAGTATGAGCTACAATGAGCAGTTCTTC.

This clonotype was counted at least ten times. The chain recombines TRBV30 with TRBJ1-1; D unresolved. Trimming left V 1 base short and J 0 bases short, with 12 bases between. The CDR3 has 15 amino acids. Germline V CDR1 and CDR2: GTSNPN, SVGIG (reference sequence). The CDR3 sequence: CAWSGARGLNTEAFF. The CDR3 coding sequence is TGTGCCTGGAGTGGGGCTCGAGGGTTGAACACTGAAGCTTTCTTT.

This clonotype was seen a few times. The chain links TRBV4-2 to TRBJ2-5; no definite D call. CDR1 is LGHNA and CDR2 is YNFKEQ in the germline V gene. There are 16 residues in the CDR3. Trimming removed 1 base at V and 5 bases at J, with 17 bases between. The CDR3 DNA reads as TGTGCCAGCAGCCAAGTCAACACCCTAAAGGCGGAGACCCAGTACTTC. It yields the protein CASSQVNTLKAETQYF.

This clonotype was recorded at least ten times. This chain joins TRBV28 and TRBJ2-1; D could derive from TRBD1 or TRBD2 (5 bases each). The CDR3 length is 16 residues. The V gene lost 1 base and the J gene lost 4 bases, with 14 bases spanning the gap. Looked up from germline, CDR1 is MDHEN and CDR2 is SYDVKM. CDR3 sequence reads: CASSLFGGAEYNEQFF. The CDR3 coding sequence is TGTGCCAGCAGTTTATTTGGGGGAGCGGAATACAATGAGCAGTTCTTC.

This clonotype came up many times. The chain recombines TRBV28 with TRBJ2-1, with D perhaps matching TRBD2 (7 bases). Per the germline V gene, CDR1 is MDHEN and CDR2 is SYDVKM. V was shortened by 3 bases and J by 8 bases, with 14 bases between the two germline ends. The CDR3 covers 14 residues. The chain's CDR3 is CASSFRRGGDEQFF. In nucleotides, the CDR3 is TGTGCCAGCAGTTTTCGGAGGGGGGGCGATGAGCAGTTCTTC. The full variable domain, with the rest looked up from reference TRBV28 and TRBJ2-1, is DVKVTQSSRYLVKRTGEKVFLECVQDMDHENMFWYRQDPGLGLRLIYFSYDVKMKEKGDIPEGYSVSREKKERFSLILESASTNQTSMYLCASSFRRGGDEQFFGPGTRLTVL.

This clonotype was detected many times. The chain employs TRBV29-1 and TRBJ2-1, with 8 positions matching TRBD1. With V trimmed by 1 base and J by 5 bases, 10 bases remained unmatched. CDR1 and CDR2 (germline): SQVTM, ANQGSEA. This CDR3 region has 16 residues. The CDR3 reads CSVEGPRDRFDNEQFF. CDR3 sequence (DNA): TGCAGCGTTGAAGGCCCCCGGGACAGGTTTGACAATGAGCAGTTCTTC.

The V and J genes are TRBV7-9 and TRBJ2-2, with a weak D call TRBD2 (5 bases). V was cut by 5 bases and J by 5 bases, with 18 bases left in between. The CDR3 spans 16 residues. The germline V gene has CDR1 SEHNR and CDR2 FQNEAQ (reference sequence). The CDR3 DNA reads TGTGCCAGCAGCCTCTCCCGAGGCGGGTTGACCGGGGAGCTGTTTTTT. Translating gives CASSLSRGGLTGELFF.

The sample holds a few counts of this clonotype. The chain couples TRBV9 to TRBJ1-2; D is ambiguous. V was shortened by 8 bases and J by 7 bases, with 18 bases between the two germline ends. CDR1 and CDR2 from the germline V gene are SGDLS and YYNGEE. The CDR3 spans 13 residues. The CDR3 loop is CASGFSRSSGYTF. CDR3 DNA sequence: TGTGCCAGTGGGTTTTCGCGGTCTTCTGGCTACACCTTC.